The present TCR beta chain was sequenced within a study of glioma-infiltrating T cells after dendritic cell vaccination. Whole-study context: Glioblastoma patients came from Phase I and II dendritic cell vaccination trials.

None of the glioblastoma patients had an isocitrate dehydrogenase mutation. Blood PBMC samples: pre-vaccination, two weeks post third vaccination, and at tumor progression. Only in-frame clones appear in the TCRdb table, and some are missing; sequencing was by immunoSEQ multiplex PCR. The repertoire holds over 55,000 clones, about 86% seen once, with roughly 7.9% in the top ten. Germline lookup yields CDR1 LGHNA and CDR2 YSLEER. Trimming stripped 0 bases from V and 5 bases from J, with 17 bases between. The CDR3 spans 16 residues. The sample was blood, taken before dendritic cell vaccination. The clonotype was recovered from a human donor with glioblastoma. The chain couples TRBV4-3 to TRBJ2-7, with D perhaps matching TRBD1 (5 bases). In nucleotides, the CDR3 is TGCGCCAGCAGCCAAGATCGTACGCAGGGTGCCAACGAGCAGTACTTC. This translates into CASSQDRTQGANEQYF.